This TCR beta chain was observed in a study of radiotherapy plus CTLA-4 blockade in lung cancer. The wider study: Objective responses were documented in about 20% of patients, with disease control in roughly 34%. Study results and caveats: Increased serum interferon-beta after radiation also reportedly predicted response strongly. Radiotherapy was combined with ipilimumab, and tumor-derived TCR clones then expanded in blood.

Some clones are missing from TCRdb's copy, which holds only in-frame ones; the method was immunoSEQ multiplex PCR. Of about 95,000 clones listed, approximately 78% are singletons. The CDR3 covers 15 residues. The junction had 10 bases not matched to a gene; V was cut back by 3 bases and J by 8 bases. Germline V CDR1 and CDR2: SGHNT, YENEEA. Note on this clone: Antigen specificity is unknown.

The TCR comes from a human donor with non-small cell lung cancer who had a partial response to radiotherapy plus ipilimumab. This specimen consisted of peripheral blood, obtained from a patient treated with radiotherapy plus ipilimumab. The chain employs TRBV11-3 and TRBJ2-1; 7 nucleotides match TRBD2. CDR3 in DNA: TGTGCCAGCAGCTTCGGGGGGAGGGCCCTAGATGAGCAGTTCTTC. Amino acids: CASSFGGRALDEQFF.